The T cell receptor (beta chain) described here comes from a study of T cell clusters in autoimmune cytopenias. In germline, CDR1 is LNHDA, CDR2 SQIVND (reference sequence). CDR3 length equals 16 residues. TRB rearrangements were amplified by touch-down multiplex PCR with mixed TRB-A/B primers. TCRdb reprocessed the multiplex PCR reads, with one entry per CDR3 protein and no DNA. This table holds approximately 2,100 distinct CDR3 sequences. TRB was amplified from roughly 0.25 ug of peripheral blood genomic DNA per sample. The same data also went into a second study, on T cell repertoires in aging, cancer and after chemotherapy. That source adds: Around 8.8 million TCR reads were in the whole dataset. In healthy donors, age-related TCR diversity loss mainly reflected lost richness. Across the chemotherapy interval, each cancer cohort showed higher median generation probability, suggesting thymic rebound.

The sequencing sample was made of peripheral blood. The TCR comes from a human donor with an autoimmune cytopenia or autoimmune hepatitis (not recorded which). The V gene is TRBV19, the J gene TRBJ1-5; absent DNA, TCRdb's TRBD1 call cannot be checked. CDR3 amino acids: CASTPTHQGILQPQHF.